The 28 T cell receptor beta chains below come from one sample, sequenced in a study of shared clonotypes between healthy human individuals. Naive CD8 cells, CD45RO-negative and positively selected for CCR7, excluded terminally differentiated effector memory CD45RA+ cells. Sequencing used immunoSEQ multiplex PCR; TCRdb keeps in-frame clones, though not all of them. The sample contains fewer than 800,000 clones, roughly 94% of which appear only once. The sequenced sample consisted of naive CD8+ T cells sorted from blood. The source of these receptors is a young man in good health.

The chain carries TRBV30 and TRBJ1-5, with a possible D match to TRBD1 (6 bases). The germline CDR1 and CDR2 sequences are GTSNPN and SVGIG (reference sequence). Between the trimmed V and J ends, which lost 3 bases and 4 bases, there was a span of 13 bases. CDR3 length: 14 amino acids. Here the CDR3 DNA reads TGTGCCTGGAGAGGGGGAAGTTCTAATCAGCCCCAGCATTTT. Translation: CAWRGGSSNQPQHF.

The chain recombines TRBV28 with TRBJ1-5, with 8 nucleotides matching TRBD1. Unmatched junction bases numbered 10, after V lost 3 bases and J lost 3 bases. This CDR3 is built from 17 residues. Germline CDR1 is MDHEN and CDR2 is SYDVKM. CDR3 sequence: CASSFPTTGDNNQPQHF. CDR3 nucleotide sequence: TGTGCCAGCAGTTTTCCAACGACAGGGGATAACAATCAGCCCCAGCATTTT.

This clone was seen just once. This chain links TRBV5-1 with TRBJ2-5; TRBD1 might be the D (6 bases). Germline CDR1 reads SGHRS; CDR2 reads YFSETQ. Trimming took off 5 bases at V and 0 bases at J, with 17 bases between the two ends. The CDR3 covers 16 residues. Here the CDR3 reads CASSFSGVGYQETQYF. The CDR3 coding sequence is TGCGCCAGCAGTTTTTCAGGGGTCGGATACCAAGAGACCCAGTACTTC.

The chain couples TRBV4-3 to TRBJ2-1; 7 bases align to TRBD2. The germline gives CDR1 LGHNA, CDR2 YSLEER. V was clipped by 4 bases and J by 9 bases; unmatched bases: 9. The CDR3 has 14 amino acids. CDR3 nucleotide sequence: TGCGCCAGCAGCCCCGGGACTATGTATAGTGAGCAGTTCTTC. Its protein product is CASSPGTMYSEQFF.

The chain joins TRBV7-9 to TRBJ1-2; D not resolved. V was cut by 3 bases and J by 1 base, with 15 bases left in between. CDR3 size: 16 residues. The germline CDR1 and CDR2 sequences are SEHNR and FQNEAQ (reference sequence). The CDR3 reads CASSFVGGRDNYGYTF. The CDR3 region has the DNA TGTGCCAGCAGCTTTGTAGGTGGCCGCGATAACTATGGCTACACCTTC. Full variable domain (outside the CDR3, taken from reference TRBV7-9 and TRBJ1-2): DTGVSQNPRHKITKRGQNVTFRCDPISEHNRLYWYRQTLGQGPEFLTYFQNEAQLEKSRLLSDRFSAERPKGSFSTLEIQRTEQGDSAMYLCASSFVGGRDNYGYTFGSGTRLTVV.

The CDR3 DNA reads as TGTGCCAGCAACCCTGGAGGAGATCAGCCCCAGCATTTT. This codes for CASNPGGDQPQHF. The chain combines TRBV9 with TRBJ1-5; D gene uncertain. This CDR3 spans 13 amino acids. Trimming removed 6 bases at V and 5 bases at J, with 12 bases between. Germline V gene data show CDR1 as SGDLS and CDR2 as YYNGEE.

The chain couples TRBV5-1 to TRBJ2-7; the D gene is possibly TRBD2 (7 bases). CDR1 and CDR2 from the germline V gene are SGHRS and YFSETQ. The CDR3 contains 16 residues. Trimming shortened V by 4 bases and J by 6 bases, and 23 bases separated the two germline ends. This chain's CDR3 is CASSPMGGAPISEQYF. The CDR3 region has the DNA TGCGCCAGCAGCCCGATGGGGGGGGCGCCGATTTCCGAGCAGTACTTC. The whole variable domain, remainder taken from reference TRBV5-1 and TRBJ2-7, is KAGVTQTPRYLIKTRGQQVTLSCSPISGHRSVSWYQQTPGQGLQFLFEYFSETQRNKGNFPGRFSGRQFSNSRSEMNVSTLELGDSALYLCASSPMGGAPISEQYFGPGTRLTVT.

This sequence joins TRBV5-5 and TRBJ2-5; 8 nucleotides align to TRBD2. CDR1 and CDR2 from the germline V gene are SGHKS and YYEKEE (reference sequence). This CDR3 region has 15 residues. With V trimmed by 4 bases and J by 3 bases, 8 bases remained unmatched. The CDR3 loop reads CASSTSGTGEETQYF. The DNA of the CDR3 is TGTGCCAGCAGCACTAGCGGAACGGGGGAAGAGACCCAGTACTTC.

This clone was counted a few times. The chain recombines TRBV7-2 with TRBJ2-7; 13 bases fit TRBD2. CDR3 length: 15 residues. Trimming took 5 bases from V and 6 from J; bases not matched to a gene: 7. CDR1 SGHTA and CDR2 FQGNSA come from the germline V gene. CDR3 protein: CASSGLAGAGFEQYF. Written as DNA, the CDR3 is TGTGCCAGCAGCGGACTAGCGGGAGCTGGGTTCGAGCAGTACTTC.

The chain combines TRBV27 with TRBJ2-1; tentatively, D is TRBD1 or TRBD2 (8 bases each). Germline lookup yields CDR1 MNHEY and CDR2 SMNVEV (reference sequence). The CDR3 runs 15 residues. V was clipped by 10 bases and J by 0 bases, with 16 bases between them. CDR3 region: CATRQGTSSYNEQFF. CDR3 coding DNA: TGTGCCACCAGACAGGGGACTAGCTCCTACAATGAGCAGTTCTTC.

The CDR3 coding sequence is TGTGCCAGCAACCACGGACAGTCGAATATCTACGAGCAGTACTTC. Protein product: CASNHGQSNIYEQYF. J is TRBJ2-7 and V is TRBV27, with D maybe TRBD1 (6 bases). The CDR3 runs to 15 residues. Trimming removed 7 bases at V and 3 bases at J, with 19 bases between. Germline loops: CDR1 MNHEY, CDR2 SMNVEV (reference sequence).

V usage is TRBV2 and J usage is TRBJ1-1; D gene ambiguous. CDR1 is SNHLY and CDR2 is FYNNEI in the germline V gene. Deletions cut 11 bases from V and 2 bases from J, with 15 bases between. This CDR3 is built from 13 residues. CDR3 amino acids: CAGIAGYNTEAFF. CDR3 in DNA: TGTGCCGGGATAGCCGGGTATAACACTGAAGCTTTCTTT.

The chain employs TRBV4-1 and TRBJ1-5, with a weak D call TRBD1 (5 bases). Trimming left V 4 bases short and J 1 base short, with 11 bases between. This CDR3 comprises 15 residues. CDR1 is MGHRA and CDR2 is YSYEKL in the germline V gene. The CDR3: CASSLQEGSNQPQHF. CDR3 sequence (DNA): TGCGCCAGCAGCCTCCAGGAGGGGAGCAATCAGCCCCAGCATTTT.

The V gene is TRBV7-9, the J gene TRBJ2-7, with D unresolved. The CDR3 consists of 12 residues. Germline V gene sequence: CDR1 SEHNR, CDR2 FQNEAQ (reference sequence). V lost 8 bases, J lost 2 bases, and 10 bases lay in between. DNA of the CDR3: TGTGCCAGCGTACAGACAACCTACGAGCAGTACTTC. Translated, it gives CASVQTTYEQYF.

V and J are TRBV19 and TRBJ1-2; D might be TRBD1 (5 bases). Germline values: CDR1 LNHDA, CDR2 SQIVND (reference sequence). The CDR3 is made up of 15 amino acids. The V gene lost 5 bases and the J gene lost 8 bases, with 21 bases spanning the gap. CDR3 sequence: CASSEMEGLLGGYTF. CDR3 DNA sequence: TGTGCCAGTAGTGAAATGGAGGGACTTCTAGGAGGCTACACCTTC. Full variable domain (remainder filled in from reference TRBV19 and TRBJ1-2): DGGITQSPKYLFRKEGQNVTLSCEQNLNHDAMYWYRQDPGQGLRLIYYSQIVNDFQKGDIAEGYSVSREKKESFPLTVTSAQKNPTAFYLCASSEMEGLLGGYTFGSGTRLTVV.

The chain recombines TRBV6-5 with TRBJ2-7; possible D gene TRBD1, 5 bases. Germline V gene lookup returns CDR1 MNHEY and CDR2 SVGAGI. The CDR3 is 13 residues long. Trimming stripped 2 bases from V and 5 bases from J, with 10 bases between. CDR3 coding DNA: TGTGCCAGCAGTTACCAGGGTTCCCACGAGCAGTACTTC. It specifies CASSYQGSHEQYF.

The sample holds one count of this clone. This chain connects TRBV4-1 to TRBJ2-7; 9 positions agree with TRBD2. The CDR3 consists of 15 residues. Trimming removed 3 bases from V and 4 bases from J; junction bases left unmatched: 7. The germline gives CDR1 MGHRA, CDR2 YSYEKL. The CDR3 loop reads CASSQVLAGPYEQYF. The CDR3 bases are TGCGCCAGCAGCCAGGTACTAGCGGGTCCATACGAGCAGTACTTC.

The CDR3 loop reads CASSLPRLSGSRNNEQFF. The CDR3 DNA reads TGTGCCAGCAGCTTACCGCGACTGAGCGGGAGTCGGAACAATGAGCAGTTCTTC. The chain is built from TRBV7-9 and TRBJ2-1; 8 bases are a match to TRBD2. The CDR3 length is 18 residues. Per the germline V gene, CDR1 is SEHNR and CDR2 is FQNEAQ (reference sequence). J lost 5 bases, V lost 2 bases, and 14 bases had no gene match.

This rearrangement joins TRBV4-1 to TRBJ2-3; TRBD2 might be the D (5 bases). The germline gives CDR1 MGHRA, CDR2 YSYEKL. The V and J ends lost 1 base and 1 base respectively, with 15 bases between them. This CDR3 has 17 amino acids. CDR3: CASSQGPVSERTDTQYF. DNA for the CDR3: TGCGCCAGCAGCCAAGGCCCAGTTAGCGAACGCACAGATACGCAGTATTTT.

The rearrangement uses TRBV19 and TRBJ1-5; D gene uncertain. CDR1 and CDR2 from the germline V gene are LNHDA and SQIVND (reference sequence). Trimming removed 5 bases from V and 0 bases from J, with 17 bases in between. The CDR3 spans 17 residues. DNA of the CDR3: TGTGCCAGTAGTGCCCCTCTTTTCGCAGATAGCAATCAGCCCCAGCATTTT. Translation gives CASSAPLFADSNQPQHF.

The table lists this clone with a count of one. V usage is TRBV18 and J usage is TRBJ2-7; D is perhaps TRBD2 (6 bases). This CDR3 region has 17 residues. Germline lookup yields CDR1 KGHSH and CDR2 LQKENI. Trimming pared 2 bases from V and 4 bases from J, leaving 21 bases between. CDR3 bases: TGTGCCAGCTCACCATCCCGCGGGGAGCATACCCCATACGAGCAGTACTTC. This gives the protein CASSPSRGEHTPYEQYF. The whole variable domain, remainder taken from reference TRBV18 and TRBJ2-7, is NAGVMQNPRHLVRRRGQEARLRCSPMKGHSHVYWYRQLPEEGLKFMVYLQKENIIDESGMPKERFSAEFPKEGPSILRIQQVVRGDSAAYFCASSPSRGEHTPYEQYFGPGTRLTVT.

The chain recombines TRBV5-5 with TRBJ1-2, with D maybe TRBD1 (6 bases). V dropped 4 bases and J dropped 3 bases, with 16 bases sitting between them. The CDR3 is 15 residues long. Germline V gene data show CDR1 as SGHKS and CDR2 as YYEKEE (reference sequence). CDR3 sequence: CASSGEGHGYYGYTF. In DNA form, the CDR3 reads TGTGCCAGCAGCGGCGAGGGACACGGATACTATGGCTACACCTTC.

The V call is TRBV7-8, the J call TRBJ2-1; D is uncertain. In germline, CDR1 is SGHVS, CDR2 FQNEAQ. Trimming removed 4 bases at V and 0 bases at J, with 4 bases between. The CDR3 runs to 13 residues. Here the CDR3 DNA reads TGTGCCAGCAGCTGGCTCTCCTACAATGAGCAGTTCTTC. Translating gives CASSWLSYNEQFF.

This sequence joins TRBV29-1 and TRBJ2-3; D possibly corresponds to TRBD1 (5 bases). The CDR3 has 13 residues. The V gene's germline CDR1 is SQVTM and CDR2 ANQGSEA. Trimming cost V 5 bases and J 2 bases, with 11 bases left between them. CDR3: CSVLGDHTDTQYF. CDR3 nucleotides: TGCAGCGTTTTAGGGGATCACACAGATACGCAGTATTTT.

The chain combines TRBV5-6 with TRBJ2-3; D gene ambiguous. CDR3 length equals 15 residues. Trimming left V 0 bases short and J 2 bases short, with 10 bases between. CDR1 is SGHDT and CDR2 is YYEEEE in the germline V gene. CDR3 bases: TGTGCCAGCAGCTTGGTTGCCGCGGCCACAGATACGCAGTATTTT. Translated: CASSLVAAATDTQYF.

The gene calls are TRBV27 and TRBJ2-5; perhaps TRBD2 as D (6 bases). CDR3 length equals 13 residues. Trimming cost V 7 bases and J 2 bases, with 11 bases left between them. Looked up from germline, CDR1 is MNHEY and CDR2 is SMNVEV (reference sequence). CDR3 in amino acids: CASMPEGQETQYF. Written as DNA, the CDR3 is TGTGCCAGCATGCCGGAGGGACAAGAGACCCAGTACTTC.

The V call is TRBV27, the J call TRBJ2-5, with 9 bases lining up with TRBD2. The CDR3 loop spans 15 amino acids. V lost 6 bases to trimming and J lost 5 bases; unmatched junction nucleotides: 10. The germline gives CDR1 MNHEY, CDR2 SMNVEV (reference sequence). The CDR3 sequence: CASSLGTSPRETQYF. The CDR3 nucleotides read TGTGCCAGCAGCCTCGGGACTAGCCCCCGGGAGACCCAGTACTTC.

There are a few counts of this clone. This sequence joins TRBV4-1 and TRBJ1-3; no clear D. Per the germline V gene, CDR1 is MGHRA and CDR2 is YSYEKL. CDR3 length: 15 residues. Trimming pared 0 bases from V and 1 base from J, leaving 7 bases between. The CDR3 DNA reads as TGCGCCAGCAGCCAAGATCCCGGGTCTGGAAACACCATATATTTT. Translated: CASSQDPGSGNTIYF.